Each of the 23 T cell receptor beta chains below was sequenced from the same sample in a study of shared clonotypes between healthy human individuals. Here immunoSEQ multiplex PCR was the method, and the copy in TCRdb shows in-frame clones only, minus some. This table has about 980,000 clones, more than 75% appearing once. Sequencing was carried out using memory CD4+ T cells sorted from blood. Subset meaning: CD45RA-negative fraction. Receptor source: a man aged 18 to 30 in good health.

The rearrangement uses TRBV28 and TRBJ2-2; D call uncertain. V gave up 1 base and J gave up 9 bases, with 6 bases separating them. Germline CDR1 reads MDHEN; CDR2 reads SYDVKM. The CDR3 totals 12 residues. The CDR3 is CASSLFRRELFF. The CDR3 nucleotides read TGTGCCAGCAGTTTATTTAGGCGGGAGCTGTTTTTT.

V usage is TRBV4-1 and J usage is TRBJ2-7; D not resolved. The CDR3 is made up of 14 amino acids. With 0 bases removed from V and 2 bases from J, the gap between germline ends came to 8 bases. Germline CDR1 reads MGHRA; CDR2 reads YSYEKL. DNA of the CDR3: TGCGCCAGCAGCCAAGAGGACGGGCCCTACGAGCAGTACTTC. Its translation is CASSQEDGPYEQYF.

This clone was observed a single time. This chain joins TRBV5-4 and TRBJ2-3; D might be TRBD1 or TRBD2, each matching 6 bases. CDR3 length: 14 residues. Trimming removed 5 bases at V and 5 bases at J, with 15 bases between. The germline gives CDR1 SGHNT, CDR2 YYREEE (reference sequence). The CDR3 is CASSSPGAVDTQYF. The CDR3 DNA sequence: TGTGCCAGCAGTTCCCCGGGGGCCGTAGATACGCAGTATTTT.

About this clone itself: A read error may explain this, as a much larger clone is one base away. The sample contains more than one DNA sequence encoding this CDR3. This chain joins TRBV6-5 and TRBJ2-5; tentatively, D is TRBD2 (6 bases). The CDR3 runs 12 residues. Germline V gives CDR1 MNHEY, CDR2 SVGAGI. Trimming removed 2 bases at V and 5 bases at J, with 6 bases between. CDR3 loop: CASSYGGETQYF. CDR3 sequence (DNA): TGTGCCAGCAGTTACGGGGGGGAGACCCAGTACTTC.

This clone was detected once. Different DNA sequences within this sample yield the same CDR3. The chain joins TRBV5-1 to TRBJ2-7; 12 bases match TRBD1. Germline-derived CDR1 and CDR2 are SGHRS and YFSETQ. The CDR3 totals 15 residues. Trimming at V came to 4 bases and at J to 4 bases, leaving 6 bases not matched to a gene. This chain's CDR3 is CASSPGTGGLYEQYF. The CDR3 DNA reads as TGCGCCAGCAGCCCGGGGACAGGGGGCCTGTACGAGCAGTACTTC.

This clone was observed a handful of times. The chain has TRBV5-1 and TRBJ1-1; 7 nucleotides agree with TRBD1. CDR3 length: 14 amino acids. With 0 bases clipped from V and 7 bases from J, the junction kept 6 bases outside the gene matches. Germline values: CDR1 SGHRS, CDR2 YFSETQ. The CDR3 sequence: CASSLAGDSHEAFF. The CDR3 DNA is TGCGCCAGCAGCTTGGCAGGGGACAGCCATGAAGCTTTCTTT.

This clone was picked up one time. The rearrangement joins TRBV29-1 to TRBJ2-3; a possible D gene is TRBD2 (6 bases). The length of the CDR3 is 15 residues. V was cut by 3 bases and J by 3 bases, with 16 bases left in between. CDR1 is SQVTM and CDR2 is ANQGSEA in the germline V gene. DNA for the CDR3: TGCAGCGTTGAGCCCCGGGAGTTCATAACAGATACGCAGTATTTT. Protein product: CSVEPREFITDTQYF.

The chain uses TRBV6-4 and TRBJ1-1; tentative D call: TRBD1 (5 bases). V was cut by 4 bases and J by 1 base, with 7 bases left in between. Looked up from germline, CDR1 is MRHNA and CDR2 is SNTAGT. The CDR3 covers 13 residues. CDR3 DNA: TGTGCCAGCAGTGCGACAGAGAACACTGAAGCTTTCTTT. Its translation: CASSATENTEAFF.

The rearrangement joins TRBV11-2 to TRBJ2-7; the match to TRBD1 covers 7 bases. V lost 5 bases and J lost 5; bases outside the gene matches: 12. CDR1 and CDR2 from the germline V gene are SGHAT and FQNNGV. The CDR3 is 15 residues long. The CDR3 DNA follows: TGTGCCAGCAGCCCTACGACAGGGACCGTCCACGAGCAGTACTTC. The encoded protein is CASSPTTGTVHEQYF.

The chain uses TRBV5-1 and TRBJ1-2; the D gene is possibly TRBD1 (5 bases). CDR3 size: 14 residues. Trimming shortened V by 8 bases and J by 7 bases, and 21 bases separated the two germline ends. The germline V gene has CDR1 SGHRS and CDR2 YFSETQ. CDR3 sequence (DNA): TGCGCCAGTTACTCGACCCCTGGGGGAAGTGGCTACACCTTC. Translating it yields CASYSTPGGSGYTF.

The V gene is TRBV4-1, the J gene TRBJ2-7; D is unresolved. The V and J ends lost 0 bases and 1 base respectively, with 10 bases between them. In germline, CDR1 is MGHRA, CDR2 YSYEKL. The CDR3 covers 15 residues. DNA for the CDR3: TGCGCCAGCAGCCAAGAGCAGGTCTCATCCTACGAGCAGTACTTC. Translating it yields CASSQEQVSSYEQYF.

This clone was detected once. This chain connects TRBV5-1 to TRBJ2-2; 7 positions match TRBD1. V was pared by 0 bases and J by 7 bases, with 6 bases of the junction left unmatched. The CDR3 is 15 amino acids. Germline V gives CDR1 SGHRS, CDR2 YFSETQ. The CDR3 DNA follows: TGCGCCAGCAGCTTGGAAACTAGACAGGGCGGGGAGCTGTTTTTT. Amino acids: CASSLETRQGGELFF.

CDR3 region: CSVRNAGSETQYF. CDR3 DNA sequence: TGCAGCGTTCGAAACGCGGGGTCGGAGACCCAGTACTTC. This chain uses TRBV29-1 with TRBJ2-5; D may be TRBD2 (6 bases). V lost 5 bases, J lost 5 bases, and 15 bases lay in between. This CDR3 region has 13 residues. Germline assignment: CDR1 SQVTM and CDR2 ANQGSEA.

This chain connects TRBV9 to TRBJ1-6, with TRBD1 matching 9 bases. V dropped 4 bases and J dropped 7; count of bases not matched to a gene: 9. Germline V gene data show CDR1 as SGDLS and CDR2 as YYNGEE. This CDR3 comprises 16 residues. CDR3 sequence: CASSPEGGTGNSPLHF. The CDR3 DNA is TGTGCCAGCAGCCCTGAAGGTGGGACAGGGAATTCACCCCTCCACTTT.

The chain employs TRBV7-9 and TRBJ2-1, with D perhaps being TRBD1 or TRBD2 (5 bases each). From germline, CDR1 is SEHNR and CDR2 FQNEAQ (reference sequence). This CDR3 has 13 amino acids. V was shortened by 5 bases and J by 10 bases, with 15 bases between the two germline ends. CDR3: CASSRNPEGEQFF. CDR3 in DNA: TGTGCCAGCAGCCGAAATCCAGAGGGGGAGCAGTTCTTC.

This chain uses TRBV27 with TRBJ1-4; D possibly corresponds to TRBD1 (6 bases). There are 15 residues in the CDR3. The germline V and J ends were trimmed by 5 bases and 4 bases, with 14 bases remaining between them. The germline gives CDR1 MNHEY, CDR2 SMNVEV (reference sequence). Here the CDR3 reads CASSPSGAGNEKLFF. CDR3 nucleotides: TGTGCCAGCAGTCCCTCAGGGGCGGGTAATGAAAAACTGTTTTTT.

This chain links TRBV2 with TRBJ1-6, with 7 bases matching TRBD1. The J segment lost 6 bases and the V segment lost 6 bases, leaving 8 bases of the junction unmatched. The CDR3 has 15 amino acids. CDR1 SNHLY and CDR2 FYNNEI come from the germline V gene. The CDR3 DNA reads TGTGCCAGCAGCCGCACAGGGGATCGTAATTCACCCCTCCACTTT. Amino acid sequence: CASSRTGDRNSPLHF.

The gene calls are TRBV29-1 and TRBJ1-2; 8 bases are a match to TRBD1. Germline CDR1 reads SQVTM; CDR2 reads ANQGSEA. This CDR3 spans 13 amino acids. The J segment lost 4 bases and the V segment lost 4 bases, leaving 5 bases of the junction unmatched. The CDR3 protein is CSVGSGTGYGYTF. In nucleotides, the CDR3 is TGCAGCGTTGGGTCCGGGACAGGCTATGGCTACACCTTC.

The chain combines TRBV5-6 with TRBJ2-7; D is possibly TRBD2 (6 bases). Germline V gene data show CDR1 as SGHDT and CDR2 as YYEEEE. Trimming stripped 3 bases from V and 6 bases from J, with 22 bases between. The CDR3 runs to 16 residues. CDR3 in amino acids: CASSSTVGGLPTEQYF. The CDR3 DNA reads as TGTGCCAGCAGCTCAACGGTCGGGGGTCTTCCTACCGAGCAGTACTTC.

The J gene is TRBJ1-4, the V gene TRBV6-6, with D possibly being TRBD1 (5 bases). Per the germline V gene, CDR1 is MNHNY and CDR2 is SVGAGI (reference sequence). V dropped 6 bases and J dropped 14 bases, with 13 bases sitting between them. This CDR3 contains 11 residues. Here the CDR3 DNA reads TGTGCCAGCAGCGCCTCGGGACCTCTGTTTTTT. Its translation: CASSASGPLFF.

A note on this clone: Being one base from a much bigger clone, this may be a read error. Other DNA sequences from this sample encode an identical CDR3 as well. V is TRBV6-1 and J is TRBJ1-2; D is unresolved. The CDR3 totals 10 residues. Per the germline V gene, CDR1 is MNHNS and CDR2 is SASEGT. V was trimmed by 6 bases and J by 3 bases, leaving 2 bases between them. The CDR3 region is CASSDYGYTF. For the CDR3, the DNA is TGTGCCAGCAGCGACTATGGCTACACCTTC.

This clone turned up a few times. J is TRBJ2-3 and V is TRBV5-6; TRBD1 aligns across 11 bases. Germline V gene lookup returns CDR1 SGHDT and CDR2 YYEEEE. Trimming took 7 bases from V and 2 from J; bases not matched to a gene: 15. The CDR3 runs 18 residues. The CDR3 DNA reads TGTGCCAGCGCCCGGACAGGGGGCGGAAGGATTTACACAGATACGCAGTATTTT. It is translated as CASARTGGGRIYTDTQYF.

The genes are TRBV19 and TRBJ1-4; weak D call: TRBD1 (6 bases). The CDR3 totals 14 residues. Germline V gene data show CDR1 as LNHDA and CDR2 as SQIVND (reference sequence). V was clipped by 7 bases and J by 5 bases, with 14 bases between them. The CDR3 bases are TGTGCCAGTACCGCGACAGGAATAAATGAAAAACTGTTTTTT. It specifies CASTATGINEKLFF.